The clone carrying this TCR beta chain has at least ten counts. Its antigen is still unknown. The data belong to a study of T-cell reconstitution after alpha-beta-depleted transplantation in children. General observations from the study: Once a year had passed after transplant, T-cell counts and diversity came mostly from newly produced T cells.

Library preparation (for TCRbeta) was performed with unique molecular identifiers. TCRdb recomputed calls from the PCR reads with MiXCR, one row per CDR3 protein. Of a few hundred thousand distinct CDR3 sequences listed, around 9.1% were seen once; the top ten hold around 7.5%. The junction had 2 bases not matched to a gene; V was cut back by 3 bases and J by 4 bases. CDR3 length: 14 residues. Germline V gene data show CDR1 as MDHEN and CDR2 as SYDVKM. This receptor was identified in a boy younger than two with acute myeloid leukemia, due to receive a stem cell transplant. Sequencing used PBMCs, obtained before TCRalphabeta/CD19-depleted stem cell transplant. The chain joins TRBV28 to TRBJ2-7; 11 bases fit TRBD2. CDR3 sequence reads: CASSFPSGGYEQYF. The CDR3 nucleotides read TGTGCCAGCAGTTTCCCTAGCGGGGGGTACGAGCAGTACTTC.